Shown below are 32 T cell receptor beta chains from a single sample sequenced in a study of cytomegalovirus exposure and HLA in healthy donors. Vbeta (60) and Jbeta (13) primers were used in the PCR. Generated by immunoSEQ multiplex PCR, the TCRdb table keeps only in-frame clones and is missing some. The sample is made up of about 120,000 clones, and the top ten hold 3% to 4.5% of it. The sequenced sample consisted of PBMCs. The source is a man between 18 and 35 years old in good health and CMV-seronegative.

This chain links TRBV5-1 with TRBJ1-2, with a possible D match to TRBD1 (5 bases). This CDR3 region has 14 residues. V shed 1 base and J shed 6 bases, with 13 bases lying between them. The germline V gene encodes CDR1 SGHRS and CDR2 YFSETQ. The CDR3 DNA sequence: TGCGCCAGCAGCTTGACAGGTCCCTCAAATGGCTACACCTTC. Amino acids: CASSLTGPSNGYTF.

The V and J genes are TRBV5-1 and TRBJ1-3; 8 bases agree with TRBD1. The CDR3 is 19 residues long. Per germline, CDR1 SGHRS and CDR2 YFSETQ. V shed 4 bases and J 0 bases; nucleotides not matched to a gene: 15. The CDR3 DNA reads as TGCGCCAGCAGCCCCACCCCCCCTGTAGGACAGGGCTCTGGAAACACCATATATTTT. Its translation: CASSPTPPVGQGSGNTIYF.

V and J are TRBV27 and TRBJ2-3, with TRBD2 identical over 9 bases. Germline-derived CDR1 and CDR2 are MNHEY and SMNVEV (reference sequence). The CDR3 contains 15 residues. Trimming at V came to 3 bases and at J to 3 bases, leaving 4 bases not matched to a gene. CDR3 in amino acids: CASSFGLAGTDTQYF. The CDR3 coding sequence is TGTGCCAGCAGTTTTGGGCTAGCGGGAACAGATACGCAGTATTTT.

The chain is built from TRBV7-6 and TRBJ1-6; D call uncertain. Trimming removed 5 bases from V and 8 bases from J, with 13 bases in between. This CDR3 is 14 amino acids long. Germline V gene lookup returns CDR1 SGHVS and CDR2 FNYEAQ. This chain's CDR3 is CASSPLGVDSPLHF. The CDR3 coding sequence is TGTGCCAGCAGCCCTCTCGGGGTAGATTCACCCCTCCACTTT.

The chain couples TRBV5-6 to TRBJ2-2; 7 positions match TRBD2. V dropped 2 bases and J dropped 4; count of bases not matched to a gene: 11. The length of the CDR3 is 17 residues. Germline V gives CDR1 SGHDT, CDR2 YYEEEE. The CDR3 region has the DNA TGTGCCAGCAGCTTACTAGCGTCTAACCGGGGCACCGGGGAGCTGTTTTTT. Protein sequence: CASSLLASNRGTGELFF.

This sequence joins TRBV6-5 and TRBJ2-5; TRBD1 matches 8 bases. The DNA end is more similar to TRBJ2-7, so the J call may be wrong. The CDR3 has 14 residues. CDR1 is MNHEY, CDR2 SVGAGI, per germline. The CDR3 reads CASSYGTGNYEQYF. The CDR3 DNA sequence: TGTGCCAGCAGTTACGGGACAGGTAACTACGAGCAGTACTTC.

The gene calls are TRBV5-6 and TRBJ2-1; 10 nucleotides line up with TRBD1. V lost 4 bases to trimming and J lost 5 bases; unmatched junction nucleotides: 9. Germline assignment: CDR1 SGHDT and CDR2 YYEEEE. The CDR3 is made up of 16 amino acids. This chain's CDR3 is CASSPPGQGWHNEQFF. The CDR3 coding sequence is TGTGCCAGCAGCCCCCCGGGACAGGGGTGGCACAATGAGCAGTTCTTC.

V usage is TRBV10-2 and J usage is TRBJ1-2; D uncertain. This CDR3 is 14 amino acids long. Germline V gives CDR1 WSHSY, CDR2 SAAADI. With 4 bases removed from V and 7 bases from J, the gap between germline ends came to 16 bases. The CDR3 region has the DNA TGCGCCAGCAGTGGCGGCCAATTAACATTTGGCTACACCTTC. Its protein product is CASSGGQLTFGYTF.

The CDR3 loop is CASSTNRGRGGGYTF. Here the CDR3 DNA reads TGTGCCAGCAGTACAAACAGGGGCCGAGGGGGTGGCTACACCTTC. This sequence joins TRBV28 and TRBJ1-2; the match to TRBD1 covers 7 bases. After removal of 5 bases from V and 7 bases from J, the junction contained 13 bases not matched to a gene. From germline, CDR1 is MDHEN and CDR2 SYDVKM. The CDR3 has 15 amino acids.

V is TRBV28 and J is TRBJ1-5; D perhaps matches TRBD1 (6 bases). The V and J ends lost 5 bases and 1 base respectively, with 12 bases between them. CDR3 size: 15 residues. Germline CDR1 MDHEN, CDR2 SYDVKM. The CDR3 protein is CASSPGTISNQPQHF. The CDR3 coding sequence is TGTGCCAGCAGTCCCGGGACAATAAGCAATCAGCCCCAGCATTTT.

The V call is TRBV7-9, the J call TRBJ2-1, with TRBD2 matching 15 bases. V shed 2 bases, J shed 2 bases, and the junction held 7 bases outside the gene matches. Germline CDR1 and CDR2: SEHNR and FQNEAQ (reference sequence). CDR3 length equals 19 residues. For the CDR3, the DNA is TGTGCCAGCAGCTTATTTCGGACTAGCGGGAGGGAAGCCTACAATGAGCAGTTCTTC. Translating gives CASSLFRTSGREAYNEQFF.

The rearrangement uses TRBV25-1 and TRBJ1-2, with TRBD1 identical over 11 bases. V was clipped by 6 bases and J by 0 bases; unmatched bases: 3. Germline CDR1 MGHDK, CDR2 SYGVNS. The CDR3 loop spans 15 amino acids. The CDR3 reads CASSRGQGANYGYTF. As DNA, the CDR3 is TGTGCCAGCAGCCGGGGACAGGGGGCTAACTATGGCTACACCTTC.

The chain couples TRBV11-3 to TRBJ2-7, with 8 bases lining up with TRBD1. V lost 1 base, J lost 6 bases, and 2 bases stayed unmatched. The CDR3 is made up of 13 amino acids. Germline assignment: CDR1 SGHNT and CDR2 YENEEA. Here the CDR3 reads CASSLGTGSEQYF. CDR3 nucleotides: TGTGCCAGCAGCTTAGGGACAGGGAGCGAGCAGTACTTC.

The chain employs TRBV30 and TRBJ1-5, with 7 nucleotides matching TRBD1. Germline V gene lookup returns CDR1 GTSNPN and CDR2 SVGIG (reference sequence). Germline trimming cut 5 bases from V and 6 bases from J; bases unmatched to any gene: 7. The CDR3 runs 13 residues. This CDR3 is CAWGGQGGQPQHF. DNA of the CDR3: TGTGCCTGGGGTGGCCAGGGGGGTCAGCCCCAGCATTTT.

The rearrangement uses TRBV5-6 and TRBJ2-5; D possibly corresponds to TRBD2 (7 bases). The V end lost 4 bases, the J end lost 4 bases, and 20 bases lay between the germline ends. Germline-derived CDR1 and CDR2 are SGHDT and YYEEEE. The CDR3 consists of 16 residues. CDR3 residues: CASSPLYGGRRETQYF. The CDR3 nucleotides read TGTGCCAGCAGCCCGCTATACGGGGGGCGAAGAGAGACCCAGTACTTC. The entire variable domain, with the rest obtained from reference TRBV5-6 and TRBJ2-5, is as follows: DAGVTQSPTHLIKTRGQQVTLRCSPKSGHDTVSWYQQALGQGPQFIFQYYEEEERQRGNFPDRFSGHQFPNYSSELNVNALLLGDSALYLCASSPLYGGRRETQYFGPGTRLLVL.

The J gene is TRBJ2-7, the V gene TRBV5-1; 7 positions agree with TRBD1. CDR1 and CDR2 (germline): SGHRS, YFSETQ. V was clipped by 4 bases and J by 3 bases; unmatched bases: 7. The CDR3 consists of 14 residues. The CDR3, as DNA: TGCGCCAGCAGCACCCAGGGGGTCGGCTACGAGCAGTACTTC. It translates to CASSTQGVGYEQYF.

The CDR3 loop reads CASSQRGALSYEQYF. Here the CDR3 DNA reads TGTGCCAGCAGCCAGCGGGGGGCCCTCTCCTACGAGCAGTACTTC. This chain links TRBV6-1 with TRBJ2-7; TRBD2 aligns across 9 bases. V dropped 6 bases and J dropped 0; count of bases not matched to a gene: 6. Germline loops: CDR1 MNHNS, CDR2 SASEGT. The CDR3 covers 15 residues.

The J gene is TRBJ1-2, the V gene TRBV5-1, with a weak D call TRBD1 (5 bases). V lost 0 bases and J lost 4, with 13 bases in between. CDR3 length: 15 residues. Per germline, CDR1 SGHRS and CDR2 YFSETQ. Written as DNA, the CDR3 is TGCGCCAGCAGCTTGGATGGGGCACCCCTCTATGGCTACACCTTC. Translation gives CASSLDGAPLYGYTF. The variable domain in full, completed from reference TRBV5-1 and TRBJ1-2, reads KAGVTQTPRYLIKTRGQQVTLSCSPISGHRSVSWYQQTPGQGLQFLFEYFSETQRNKGNFPGRFSGRQFSNSRSEMNVSTLELGDSALYLCASSLDGAPLYGYTFGSGTRLTVV.

J is TRBJ2-5 and V is TRBV5-1; TRBD2 aligns across 9 bases. After removal of 2 bases from V and 3 bases from J, the junction contained 5 bases not matched to a gene. The CDR3 runs 15 residues. Germline lookup yields CDR1 SGHRS and CDR2 YFSETQ. The DNA for the CDR3 is TGCGCCAGCAGCTTTAGCGGGAGTAGCGAAGAGACCCAGTACTTC. Translation gives CASSFSGSSEETQYF.

The chain joins TRBV7-9 to TRBJ2-5; 7 bases are a match to TRBD2. The CDR3 runs 15 residues. V shed 1 base and J 2 bases; nucleotides not matched to a gene: 4. The germline V gene encodes CDR1 SEHNR and CDR2 FQNEAQ (reference sequence). CDR3 protein: CASSLGASGQETQYF. The DNA of the CDR3 is TGTGCCAGCAGCTTAGGGGCTAGCGGTCAAGAGACCCAGTACTTC.

The chain combines TRBV19 with TRBJ1-1; the D gene is possibly TRBD1 (5 bases). In germline, CDR1 is LNHDA, CDR2 SQIVND (reference sequence). The germline V and J ends were trimmed by 7 bases and 3 bases, with 18 bases remaining between them. The CDR3 covers 15 residues. Written as DNA, the CDR3 is TGTGCCAGTATCTCCGATGACAGCCGATACACTGAAGCTTTCTTT. It encodes CASISDDSRYTEAFF.

V is TRBV27 and J is TRBJ1-2; D uncertain. Germline-derived CDR1 and CDR2 are MNHEY and SMNVEV (reference sequence). The CDR3 is made up of 17 amino acids. The V end was cut by 3 bases, the J end by 4 bases, with 21 bases between. The CDR3 region is CASSFSLTRPGGYGYTF. CDR3 DNA: TGTGCCAGCAGTTTTTCCCTAACACGGCCCGGAGGCTATGGCTACACCTTC.

The chain couples TRBV10-1 to TRBJ2-7; maybe TRBD2 (5 bases). This CDR3 has 14 amino acids. Germline-derived CDR1 and CDR2 are WNHNN and SYGVQD (reference sequence). Deletions cut 3 bases from V and 0 bases from J, with 9 bases between. The CDR3 sequence is CASSESGTSYEQYF. CDR3 DNA: TGCGCCAGCAGTGAAAGCGGTACCTCCTACGAGCAGTACTTC.

The chain carries TRBV2 and TRBJ2-1, with D possibly being TRBD1 (5 bases). This CDR3 has 16 amino acids. Deletions cut 4 bases from V and 10 bases from J, with 23 bases between. Looked up from germline, CDR1 is SNHLY and CDR2 is FYNNEI. CDR3 region: CASSGLTAKGLLEQFF. DNA of the CDR3: TGTGCCAGCAGTGGTCTCACGGCCAAGGGGCTATTAGAGCAGTTCTTC.

The chain has TRBV7-9 and TRBJ2-5, with D possibly matching TRBD1 (6 bases). Trimming took 5 bases from V and 5 from J, leaving 18 bases between them. Germline V gene sequence: CDR1 SEHNR, CDR2 FQNEAQ (reference sequence). The CDR3 runs 15 residues. DNA for the CDR3: TGTGCCAGCAGCCCGCCGGGACAACCTCGGGAGACCCAGTACTTC. Translation: CASSPPGQPRETQYF.

The chain is built from TRBV18 and TRBJ2-1, with D perhaps matching TRBD1 (5 bases). Germline V gives CDR1 KGHSH, CDR2 LQKENI. This CDR3 is built from 15 residues. Trimming left V 3 bases short and J 7 bases short, with 16 bases between. The CDR3 region has the DNA TGTGCCAGCTCACCGGGGCCGGTGCCGGGTAATGAGCAGTTCTTC. It codes for CASSPGPVPGNEQFF.

The chain combines TRBV6-4 with TRBJ2-3, with D maybe TRBD1 (6 bases). Trimming cost V 5 bases and J 4 bases, with 13 bases left between them. Per germline, CDR1 MRHNA and CDR2 SNTAGT. The CDR3 runs 14 residues. The CDR3 DNA follows: TGTGCCAGCAGTTTCCAACAGGGTCCAGATACGCAGTATTTT. It encodes CASSFQQGPDTQYF.

The chain combines TRBV30 with TRBJ1-1; D unresolved. The CDR3 is made up of 12 amino acids. V was clipped by 1 base and J by 8 bases, with 11 bases between them. Germline V gene lookup returns CDR1 GTSNPN and CDR2 SVGIG (reference sequence). CDR3 amino acids: CAWSERAIEAFF. CDR3 DNA: TGTGCCTGGAGTGAGAGGGCGATAGAAGCTTTCTTT.

The chain joins TRBV7-9 to TRBJ1-4; TRBD1 might be the D (6 bases). The length of the CDR3 is 15 residues. CDR1 is SEHNR and CDR2 is FQNEAQ in the germline V gene (reference sequence). The germline V and J ends were trimmed by 5 bases and 5 bases, with 15 bases remaining between them. CDR3 in amino acids: CASSRWSGENEKLFF. The DNA of the CDR3 is TGTGCCAGCAGCAGGTGGTCAGGGGAGAATGAAAAACTGTTTTTT.

V usage is TRBV2 and J usage is TRBJ1-4; D remains ambiguous. Looked up from germline, CDR1 is SNHLY and CDR2 is FYNNEI. V lost 5 bases and J lost 8, with 9 bases in between. The CDR3 length is 12 residues. In DNA form, the CDR3 reads TGTGCCAGCAGTCGGGAGGGAGAAAAACTGTTTTTT. As protein: CASSREGEKLFF.

The chain couples TRBV6-5 to TRBJ2-3; no clear D. The CDR3 is made up of 14 amino acids. The V and J ends lost 11 bases and 4 bases respectively, with 19 bases between them. Germline CDR1 is MNHEY and CDR2 is SVGAGI. CDR3 coding DNA: TGTGCCTCGCGGAGAGGTATAGGTGCAGATACGCAGTATTTT. Residues: CASRRGIGADTQYF.

The rearrangement uses TRBV7-2 and TRBJ2-2, with TRBD2 matching over 11 bases. The V and J ends lost 5 bases and 0 bases, in that order; junction bases with no gene match: 11. The CDR3 runs 19 residues. Germline-derived CDR1 and CDR2 are SGHTA and FQGNSA. In DNA form, the CDR3 reads TGTGCCAGCAGCCGACTAGCGGGGACTGGGTTCGCGAACACCGGGGAGCTGTTTTTT. The encoded protein is CASSRLAGTGFANTGELFF. The variable domain in full, with the rest retrieved from reference TRBV7-2 and TRBJ2-2, is GAGVSQSPSNKVTEKGKDVELRCDPISGHTALYWYRQSLGQGLEFLIYFQGNSAPDKSGLPSDRFSAERTGGSVSTLTIQRTQQEDSAVYLCASSRLAGTGFANTGELFFGEGSRLTVL.